This TCR beta chain appears in the sequencing data of a study of early T cells in non-severe SARS-CoV-2 infection. Study overall: Sequencing input comprised bulk RNA from unsorted whole blood; chain pairing was not available.

The CDR3 consists of 13 residues. V was shortened by 3 bases and J by 3 bases, with 8 bases between the two germline ends. cDNA molecules, individually, were tagged with unique molecular identifiers. One entry per CDR3 protein, called by TCRdb with MiXCR from the 5' RACE reads. The sample lists around 47,000 distinct CDR3 sequences, under 14% occurring once. This clonotype showed up many times. The sequenced sample consisted of whole blood. This sequence originates from an adult who was a healthcare worker with PCR-confirmed SARS-CoV-2 infection or an uninfected control (not recorded which). The rearrangement joins TRBV12-3 or TRBV12-4 to TRBJ1-2; no clear D. DNA of the CDR3: TGTGCCAGCAGTTTGCGGCTTGACTATGGCTACACCTTC. It codes for CASSLRLDYGYTF.